A single sample is the source of the 14 T cell receptor beta chains below, sequenced in a study of blood T cells in healthy people across ages. The authors ran a second PCR of about 7 to 11 cycles using a sample-barcoded 5' primer and a J-beta primer mix. TCRdb reprocessed the 5' RACE reads via MiXCR and lists one record per CDR3 protein. The sample lists about 1.8 million distinct CDR3 sequences, just under 50% occurring once. The specimen was blood. All receptors come from a woman aged 40 to 55 in good health.

The chain joins TRBV12-3 or TRBV12-4 to TRBJ1-4, with 11 nucleotides matching TRBD1. V shed 3 bases and J 0 bases; nucleotides not matched to a gene: 3. CDR3 length: 17 amino acids. The CDR3 protein is CASSLGQGETTNEKLFF. The CDR3 bases are TGTGCCAGCAGTTTGGGACAGGGGGAAACAACTAATGAAAAACTGTTTTTT.

V usage is TRBV7-2 and J usage is TRBJ2-7; weak D call: TRBD1 (6 bases). This CDR3 has 14 residues. Germline V lookup: CDR1 SGHTA, CDR2 FQGNSA. Trimming left V 2 bases short and J 2 bases short, with 10 bases between. CDR3 sequence reads: CASSLQGSAYEQYF. The CDR3 DNA reads as TGTGCCAGCAGCTTACAGGGGAGTGCCTACGAGCAGTACTTC. The complete variable domain, with remaining parts taken from reference TRBV7-2 and TRBJ2-7, reads GAGVSQSPSNKVTEKGKDVELRCDPISGHTALYWYRQSLGQGLEFLIYFQGNSAPDKSGLPSDRFSAERTGGSVSTLTIQRTQQEDSAVYLCASSLQGSAYEQYFGPGTRLTVT.

V usage is TRBV4-3 and J usage is TRBJ1-2; TRBD1 matches 7 bases. With V trimmed by 2 bases and J by 4 bases, 7 bases remained unmatched. CDR1 is LGHNA and CDR2 is YSLEER in the germline V gene. The CDR3 spans 15 residues. The CDR3 loop is CASSQKAGTAYGYTF. In DNA, the CDR3 is TGCGCCAGCAGCCAAAAGGCCGGGACAGCCTATGGCTACACCTTC.

This clonotype turned up a few times. The chain recombines TRBV12-3 or TRBV12-4 with TRBJ2-6; D is unresolved. The V end was cut by 6 bases, the J end by 2 bases, with 5 bases between. CDR3 length: 13 amino acids. The chain's CDR3 is CASRTTGANVLTF. CDR3 nucleotides: TGTGCCAGCAGGACCACTGGGGCCAACGTCCTGACTTTC.

CDR3 sequence reads: CASSSGLAGVDQETQYF. The CDR3 DNA follows: TGTGCCAGCAGTTCGGGACTAGCGGGGGTTGACCAAGAGACCCAGTACTTC. The rearrangement links TRBV28 to TRBJ2-5; 14 bases are shared with TRBD2. The V segment lost 4 bases and the J segment 0 bases; nucleotides outside the gene matches: 4. Per the germline V gene, CDR1 is MDHEN and CDR2 is SYDVKM. This CDR3 region has 17 residues.

This clonotype occurred a few times. This chain links TRBV27 with TRBJ2-1, with 7 nucleotides matching TRBD2. V lost 5 bases to trimming and J lost 10 bases; unmatched junction nucleotides: 17. This CDR3 has 16 amino acids. In germline, CDR1 is MNHEY, CDR2 SMNVEV (reference sequence). CDR3 coding DNA: TGTGCCAGCAGTCCCTTACTAGCGTTGTCGTCCCCCGAGCAGTTCTTC. This encodes CASSPLLALSSPEQFF.

This rearrangement joins TRBV4-3 to TRBJ2-7; the D gene is possibly TRBD2 (6 bases). The CDR3 runs to 15 residues. CDR1 and CDR2 from the germline V gene are LGHNA and YSLEER. V lost 0 bases and J lost 4, with 13 bases in between. The DNA of the CDR3 is TGCGCCAGCAGCCAAGATGATGCGGAGGGATACGAGCAGTACTTC. Amino acids: CASSQDDAEGYEQYF.

This clonotype showed up just a few times. The rearrangement links TRBV20-1 to TRBJ2-5; 8 positions agree with TRBD2. Germline CDR1 is DFQATT and CDR2 is SNEGSKA (reference sequence). V dropped 0 bases and J dropped 5; count of bases not matched to a gene: 5. The CDR3 covers 14 residues. The chain's CDR3 is CSAREGTSRETQYF. The CDR3 DNA reads TGCAGTGCTAGAGAGGGGACTAGTCGGGAGACCCAGTACTTC.

V usage is TRBV7-9 and J usage is TRBJ2-1; 10 bases map to TRBD1. From germline, CDR1 is SEHNR and CDR2 FQNEAQ (reference sequence). V shed 6 bases, J shed 5 bases, and the junction held 10 bases outside the gene matches. This CDR3 has 16 amino acids. The CDR3 DNA is TGTGCCAGCAGACCACCCGGGACAGGGGAGCACAATGAGCAGTTCTTC. Its protein product is CASRPPGTGEHNEQFF.

This clonotype was found a few times. V is TRBV20-1 and J is TRBJ2-5; 8 bases align to TRBD1. This CDR3 has 16 amino acids. V shed 1 base, J shed 4 bases, and the junction held 11 bases outside the gene matches. Germline-derived CDR1 and CDR2 are DFQATT and SNEGSKA (reference sequence). The CDR3 loop reads CSARASRGLPRETQYF. Written as DNA, the CDR3 is TGCAGTGCTAGAGCAAGCAGGGGGCTCCCGCGAGAGACCCAGTACTTC.

V usage is TRBV2 and J usage is TRBJ2-1; D call uncertain. Trimming left V 1 base short and J 7 bases short, with 8 bases between. This CDR3 has 13 amino acids. Germline assignment: CDR1 SNHLY and CDR2 FYNNEI. CDR3 protein: CASSEVQPNEQFF. In nucleotides, the CDR3 is TGTGCCAGCAGTGAAGTGCAGCCTAATGAGCAGTTCTTC.

There are a few counts of this clonotype. This chain connects TRBV7-2 to TRBJ1-6; TRBD1 aligns across 7 bases. From germline, CDR1 is SGHTA and CDR2 FQGNSA. This CDR3 spans 15 amino acids. Trimming at V came to 0 bases and at J to 7 bases, leaving 3 bases not matched to a gene. CDR3 loop: CASSLAGQENSPLHF. CDR3 nucleotides: TGTGCCAGCAGCTTAGCAGGACAGGAAAATTCACCCCTCCACTTT.

This chain joins TRBV9 and TRBJ2-5, with D tentatively TRBD1 (6 bases). The V end was cut by 3 bases, the J end by 10 bases, with 10 bases between. Germline values: CDR1 SGDLS, CDR2 YYNGEE. This CDR3 contains 11 residues. The CDR3 spells CASSAQGIQYF. The CDR3 DNA is TGTGCCAGCAGCGCGCAGGGGATCCAGTACTTC.

This clonotype was counted only a few times. The CDR3 bases are TGTGCCAGCAGCTCCATGGACAGGGGACCCTACGAGCAGTACTTC. Amino acid sequence: CASSSMDRGPYEQYF. The chain has TRBV7-2 and TRBJ2-7; 9 bases are a match to TRBD1. CDR1 and CDR2 (germline): SGHTA, FQGNSA. The CDR3 runs to 15 residues. V was clipped by 4 bases and J by 2 bases; unmatched bases: 6. Full variable domain (rest looked up from reference TRBV7-2 and TRBJ2-7): GAGVSQSPSNKVTEKGKDVELRCDPISGHTALYWYRQSLGQGLEFLIYFQGNSAPDKSGLPSDRFSAERTGGSVSTLTIQRTQQEDSAVYLCASSSMDRGPYEQYFGPGTRLTVT.